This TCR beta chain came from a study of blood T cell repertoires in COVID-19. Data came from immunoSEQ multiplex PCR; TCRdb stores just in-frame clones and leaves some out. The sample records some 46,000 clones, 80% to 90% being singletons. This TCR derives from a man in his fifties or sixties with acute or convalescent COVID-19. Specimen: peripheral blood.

DNA of the CDR3: TGTGCCAGCAGTTTACACAGTAACTATGGCTACACCTTC. It translates to CASSLHSNYGYTF. The rearrangement uses TRBV12-3 or TRBV12-4 and TRBJ1-2; D not resolved. The germline V and J ends were trimmed by 2 bases and 1 base, with 5 bases remaining between them. This CDR3 has 13 residues.